This T cell receptor beta chain is from a study of post-analysis software for immune sequencing data. On this clonotype itself: Its target is unknown.

The CDR3 consists of 14 residues. Germline-derived CDR1 and CDR2 are SEHNR and FQNEAQ (reference sequence). The library was made from cDNA and included unique molecular identifiers. TCRdb redid the calling of the PCR reads with MiXCR, one entry per CDR3 protein. The sample consists of hundreds of thousands of distinct CDR3 sequences, roughly 50% of them appearing once. Study outcomes and limitations: Comparison of patients with controls showed roughly five TRBV segments more frequent in patients, TRBV5-6, TRBV5-1 and TRBV20-1 among them. Diversity measured as normalized Chao1 was significantly lower in multiple sclerosis patients than in controls.

Sequences were obtained from blood. The receptor's source is a girl aged 5-17 years with multiple sclerosis. J is TRBJ2-5 and V is TRBV7-9; no reliable D call. The DNA end is a closer match to TRBJ2-7, so the J assignment may be wrong. The CDR3 bases are TGTGCCAGCAGCCCTCATGTCGGGTCCCACGAGCAGTACTTC. Encoded protein: CASSPHVGSHEQYF.